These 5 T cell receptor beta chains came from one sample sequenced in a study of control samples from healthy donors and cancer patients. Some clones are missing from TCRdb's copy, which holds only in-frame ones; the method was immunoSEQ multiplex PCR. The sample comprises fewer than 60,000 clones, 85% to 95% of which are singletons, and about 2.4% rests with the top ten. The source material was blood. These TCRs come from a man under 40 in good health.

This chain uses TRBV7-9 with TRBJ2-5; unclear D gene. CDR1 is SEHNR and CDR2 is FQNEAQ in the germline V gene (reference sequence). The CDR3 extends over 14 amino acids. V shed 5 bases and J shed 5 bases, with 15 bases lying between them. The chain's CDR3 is CASSPQPADETQYF. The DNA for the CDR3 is TGTGCCAGCAGCCCCCAGCCTGCGGATGAGACCCAGTACTTC.

This CDR3 reads CASSLGATGNNEQFF. CDR3 DNA: TGTGCCAGCAGCTTGGGCGCTACAGGGAACAATGAGCAGTTCTTC. This chain connects TRBV11-2 to TRBJ2-1, with TRBD1 as a possible D gene (6 bases). The V end lost 3 bases, the J end lost 5 bases, and 14 bases lay between the germline ends. The CDR3 runs to 15 residues. The germline V gene has CDR1 SGHAT and CDR2 FQNNGV.

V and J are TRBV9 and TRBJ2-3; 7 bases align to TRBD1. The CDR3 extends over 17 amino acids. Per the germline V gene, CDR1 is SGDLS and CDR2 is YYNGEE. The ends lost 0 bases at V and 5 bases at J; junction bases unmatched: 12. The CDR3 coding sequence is TGTGCCAGCAGCGTAGACCTTCAACAGGGGATATTAGATACGCAGTATTTT. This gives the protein CASSVDLQQGILDTQYF.

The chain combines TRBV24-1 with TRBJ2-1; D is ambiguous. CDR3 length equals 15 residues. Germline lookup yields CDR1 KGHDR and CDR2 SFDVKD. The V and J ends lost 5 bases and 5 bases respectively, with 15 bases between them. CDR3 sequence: CATSAAVRPNNEQFF. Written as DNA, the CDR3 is TGTGCCACCAGTGCGGCGGTAAGGCCGAACAATGAGCAGTTCTTC.

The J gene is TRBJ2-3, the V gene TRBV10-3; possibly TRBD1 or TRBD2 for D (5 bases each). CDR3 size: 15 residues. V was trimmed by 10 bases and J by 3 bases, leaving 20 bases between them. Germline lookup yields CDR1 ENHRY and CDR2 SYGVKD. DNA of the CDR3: TGTGCCACATTGGGGGAAACTCGCGCAACAGATACGCAGTATTTT. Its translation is CATLGETRATDTQYF.